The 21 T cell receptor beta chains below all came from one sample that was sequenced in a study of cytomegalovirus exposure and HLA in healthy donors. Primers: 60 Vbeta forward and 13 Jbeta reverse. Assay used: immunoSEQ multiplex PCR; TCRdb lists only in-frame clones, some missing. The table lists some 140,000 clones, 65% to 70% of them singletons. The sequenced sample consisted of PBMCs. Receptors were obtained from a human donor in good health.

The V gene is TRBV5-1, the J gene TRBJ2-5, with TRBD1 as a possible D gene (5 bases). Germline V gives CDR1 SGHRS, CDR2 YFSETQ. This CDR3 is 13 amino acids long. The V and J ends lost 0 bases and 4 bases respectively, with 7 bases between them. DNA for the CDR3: TGCGCCAGCAGCTTGGACAGGCCAGAGACCCAGTACTTC. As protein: CASSLDRPETQYF.

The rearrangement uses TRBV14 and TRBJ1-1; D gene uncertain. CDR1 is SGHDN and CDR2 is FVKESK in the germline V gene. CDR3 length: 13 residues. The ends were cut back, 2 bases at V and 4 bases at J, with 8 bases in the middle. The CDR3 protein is CASSQLESTEAFF. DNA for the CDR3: TGTGCCAGCAGCCAACTAGAAAGCACTGAAGCTTTCTTT.

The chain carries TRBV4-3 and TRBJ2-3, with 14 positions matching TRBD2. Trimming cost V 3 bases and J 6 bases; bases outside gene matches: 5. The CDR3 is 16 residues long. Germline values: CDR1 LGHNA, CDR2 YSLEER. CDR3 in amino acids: CASSHLGLAGDDTQYF. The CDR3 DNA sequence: TGCGCCAGCAGCCACTTGGGACTAGCGGGAGATGATACGCAGTATTTT.

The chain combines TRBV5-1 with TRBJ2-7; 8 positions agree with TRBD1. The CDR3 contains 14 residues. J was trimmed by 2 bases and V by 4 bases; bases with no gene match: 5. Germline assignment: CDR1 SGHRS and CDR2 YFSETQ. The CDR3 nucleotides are TGCGCCAGCAGCACGAGGACAGGGACCTACGAGCAGTACTTC. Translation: CASSTRTGTYEQYF. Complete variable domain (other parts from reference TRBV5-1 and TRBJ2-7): KAGVTQTPRYLIKTRGQQVTLSCSPISGHRSVSWYQQTPGQGLQFLFEYFSETQRNKGNFPGRFSGRQFSNSRSEMNVSTLELGDSALYLCASSTRTGTYEQYFGPGTRLTVT.

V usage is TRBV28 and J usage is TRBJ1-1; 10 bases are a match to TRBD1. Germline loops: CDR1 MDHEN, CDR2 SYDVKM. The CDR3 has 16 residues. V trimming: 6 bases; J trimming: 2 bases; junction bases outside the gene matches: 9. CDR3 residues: CASRGPGTGVNTEAFF. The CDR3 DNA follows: TGTGCCAGCAGGGGTCCAGGGACAGGGGTAAACACTGAAGCTTTCTTT. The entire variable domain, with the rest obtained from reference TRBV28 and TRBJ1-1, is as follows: DVKVTQSSRYLVKRTGEKVFLECVQDMDHENMFWYRQDPGLGLRLIYFSYDVKMKEKGDIPEGYSVSREKKERFSLILESASTNQTSMYLCASRGPGTGVNTEAFFGQGTRLTVV.

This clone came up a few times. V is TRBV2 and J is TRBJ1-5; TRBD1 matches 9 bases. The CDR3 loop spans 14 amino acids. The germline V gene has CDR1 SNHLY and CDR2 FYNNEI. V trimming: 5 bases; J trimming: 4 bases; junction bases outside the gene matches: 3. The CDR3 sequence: CASSWTGVNQPQHF. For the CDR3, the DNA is TGTGCCAGCAGTTGGACAGGGGTGAATCAGCCCCAGCATTTT.

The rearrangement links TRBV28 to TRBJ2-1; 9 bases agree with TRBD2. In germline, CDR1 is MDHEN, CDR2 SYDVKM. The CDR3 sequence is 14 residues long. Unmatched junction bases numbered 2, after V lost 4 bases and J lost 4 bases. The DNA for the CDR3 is TGTGCCAGCAGTTACCTAGCGGGATACAATGAGCAGTTCTTC. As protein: CASSYLAGYNEQFF.

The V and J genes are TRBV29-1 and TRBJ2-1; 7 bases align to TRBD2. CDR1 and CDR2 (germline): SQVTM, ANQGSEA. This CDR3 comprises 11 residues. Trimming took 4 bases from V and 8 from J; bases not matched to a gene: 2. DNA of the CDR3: TGCAGCGTTGCCCGGGAGGATGAGCAGTTCTTC. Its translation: CSVAREDEQFF.

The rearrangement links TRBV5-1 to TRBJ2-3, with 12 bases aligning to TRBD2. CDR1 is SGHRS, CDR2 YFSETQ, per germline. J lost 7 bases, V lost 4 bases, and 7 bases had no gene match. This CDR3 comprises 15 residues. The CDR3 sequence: CASSLGTSGRNTQYF. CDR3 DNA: TGCGCCAGCAGCCTCGGGACTAGCGGGCGGAATACGCAGTATTTT.

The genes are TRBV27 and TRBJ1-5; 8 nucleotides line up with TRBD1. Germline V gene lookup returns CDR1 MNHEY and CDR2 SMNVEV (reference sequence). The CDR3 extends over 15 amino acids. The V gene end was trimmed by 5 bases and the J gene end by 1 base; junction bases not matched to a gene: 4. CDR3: CASSARDRSNQPQHF. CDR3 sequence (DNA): TGTGCCAGCAGTGCCCGGGACAGGAGCAATCAGCCCCAGCATTTT.

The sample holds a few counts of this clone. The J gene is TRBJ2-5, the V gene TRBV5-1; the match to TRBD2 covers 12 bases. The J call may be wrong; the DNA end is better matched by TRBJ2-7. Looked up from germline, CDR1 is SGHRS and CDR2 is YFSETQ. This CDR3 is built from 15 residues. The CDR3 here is CASSTGLAGRYEQYF. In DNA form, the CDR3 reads TGCGCCAGCAGCACAGGACTAGCGGGACGCTACGAGCAGTACTTC.

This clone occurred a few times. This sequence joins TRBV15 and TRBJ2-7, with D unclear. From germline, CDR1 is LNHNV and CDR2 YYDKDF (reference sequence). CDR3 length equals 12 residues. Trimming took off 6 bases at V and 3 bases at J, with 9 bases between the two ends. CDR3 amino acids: CATSVQNYEQYF. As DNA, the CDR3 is TGTGCCACCAGTGTCCAGAACTACGAGCAGTACTTC.

The CDR3 spells CASSAWTSGMGEQYF. DNA for the CDR3: TGTGCCAGCAGTGCCTGGACTAGCGGGATGGGCGAGCAGTACTTC. The chain links TRBV2 to TRBJ2-7, with 12 bases lining up with TRBD2. Germline lookup yields CDR1 SNHLY and CDR2 FYNNEI. The CDR3 runs to 15 residues. V gave up 4 bases and J gave up 6 bases; unmatched junction bases: 7.

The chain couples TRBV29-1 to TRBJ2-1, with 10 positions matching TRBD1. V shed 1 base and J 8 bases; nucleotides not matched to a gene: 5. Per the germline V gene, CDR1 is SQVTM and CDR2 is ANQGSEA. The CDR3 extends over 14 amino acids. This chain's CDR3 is CSVEGGQGFDEQFF. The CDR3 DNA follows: TGCAGCGTTGAAGGGGGACAGGGGTTTGATGAGCAGTTCTTC.

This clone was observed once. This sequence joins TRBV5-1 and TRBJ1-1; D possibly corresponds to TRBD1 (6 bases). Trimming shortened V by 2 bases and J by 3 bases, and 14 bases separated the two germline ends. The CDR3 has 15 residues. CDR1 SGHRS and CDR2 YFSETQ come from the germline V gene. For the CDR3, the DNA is TGCGCCAGCAGCTTTGGACAGCCATGGGACACTGAAGCTTTCTTT. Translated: CASSFGQPWDTEAFF.

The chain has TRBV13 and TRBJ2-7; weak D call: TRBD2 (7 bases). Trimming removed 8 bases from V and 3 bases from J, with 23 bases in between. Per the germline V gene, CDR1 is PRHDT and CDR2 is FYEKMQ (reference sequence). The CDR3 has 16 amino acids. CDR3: CASREGGGLSRYEQYF. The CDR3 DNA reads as TGTGCCAGCCGCGAAGGGGGAGGGCTTAGTCGCTACGAGCAGTACTTC.

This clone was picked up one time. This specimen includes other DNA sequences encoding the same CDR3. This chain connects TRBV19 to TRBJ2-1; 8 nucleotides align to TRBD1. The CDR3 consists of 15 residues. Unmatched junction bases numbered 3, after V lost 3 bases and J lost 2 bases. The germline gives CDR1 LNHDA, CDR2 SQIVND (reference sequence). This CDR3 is CASSIGQGAYNEQFF. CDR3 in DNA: TGTGCCAGTAGTATCGGACAGGGTGCCTACAATGAGCAGTTCTTC.

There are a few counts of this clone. Written as DNA, the CDR3 is TGCAGCTCTAGGGACCCGCGGGGGGGCGGGGAGCTGTTTTTT. It is translated as CSSRDPRGGGELFF. The chain recombines TRBV29-1 with TRBJ2-2, with 9 nucleotides matching TRBD2. This CDR3 is 14 amino acids long. Germline V CDR1 and CDR2: SQVTM, ANQGSEA. Trimming took 8 bases from V and 7 from J; bases not matched to a gene: 11.

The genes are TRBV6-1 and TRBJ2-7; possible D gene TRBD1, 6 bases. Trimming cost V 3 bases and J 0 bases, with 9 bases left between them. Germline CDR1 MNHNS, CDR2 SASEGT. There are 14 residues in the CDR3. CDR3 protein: CASSDRGGSYEQYF. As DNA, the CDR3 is TGTGCCAGCAGTGACAGGGGCGGCTCCTACGAGCAGTACTTC.

In nucleotides, the CDR3 is TGTGCCAGCAGCTTAGTCGGGACAGGGGGCGAGCAGTACTTC. Translating it yields CASSLVGTGGEQYF. V usage is TRBV7-9 and J usage is TRBJ2-7, with 11 bases matching TRBD1. The ends lost 1 base at V and 6 bases at J; junction bases unmatched: 2. The CDR3 is made up of 14 amino acids. CDR1 is SEHNR and CDR2 is FQNEAQ in the germline V gene (reference sequence).

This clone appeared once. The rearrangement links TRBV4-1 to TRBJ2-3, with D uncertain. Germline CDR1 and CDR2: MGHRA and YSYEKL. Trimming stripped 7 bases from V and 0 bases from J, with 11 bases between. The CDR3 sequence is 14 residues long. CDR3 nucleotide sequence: TGCGCCAGCAACGCGGAAGTTAGCACAGATACGCAGTATTTT. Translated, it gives CASNAEVSTDTQYF.